This T cell receptor (beta chain) was sequenced during a study of spatial heterogeneity in lung cancer. Specified time point: blood at routine non-recurrence follow-up after resection. No cell sorting; template was whole RNA from tumor, lung tissue or PBMC. TCRdb re-derived calls from the 5' RACE reads in MiXCR, one entry per CDR3 protein. The sample yields fewer than 55,000 distinct CDR3 sequences, less than 9.5% seen once. The CDR3 has 15 residues. Germline V gives CDR1 SGHVS, CDR2 FNYEAQ. V shed 5 bases, J shed 6 bases, and the junction held 9 bases outside the gene matches. This rearrangement joins TRBV7-6 to TRBJ1-2; 10 bases agree with TRBD1. Sequencing used PBMCs, obtained at follow-up. The source is a female donor with early-stage non-small cell lung cancer. For the CDR3, the DNA is TGTGCCAGCAGCCAACAGCCGGGACAGGGGAATGGCTACACCTTC. Translation gives CASSQQPGQGNGYTF.